The T cell receptor beta chain under discussion was sequenced for a study of cytomegalovirus exposure and HLA in healthy donors. Profiled with immunoSEQ multiplex PCR; TCRdb holds only in-frame clones, not every one. The repertoire includes roughly 98,000 clones, roughly nine tenths of them detected once, and 3% to 4% sits in the top ten. Findings of the study overall: Diagnosis of cytomegalovirus status made by the classifier reportedly showed high specificity and sensitivity. Most TCR sequences showed up rarely, but some public TCRs showed up in many donors. Among TCR beta chains, those listed as cytomegalovirus-associated numbered more than 150. In the roughly 120 validation repertoires, a later analysis found that first-cohort TCR clusters tended to co-occur.

This clone occurred once. As yet, its antigen is unknown. Sequences were obtained from PBMCs. This TCR was sampled from a woman between 25 and 40 years old in good health and CMV-seronegative.

The CDR3 DNA reads as TGTGCCAGCAGCCCAGGGGACAGATCCCCTTATGGCTACACCTTC. It encodes CASSPGDRSPYGYTF. This sequence joins TRBV9 and TRBJ1-2; 7 bases are a match to TRBD1. V shed 4 bases, J shed 5 bases, and the junction held 11 bases outside the gene matches. Germline assignment: CDR1 SGDLS and CDR2 YYNGEE. This CDR3 has 15 amino acids.